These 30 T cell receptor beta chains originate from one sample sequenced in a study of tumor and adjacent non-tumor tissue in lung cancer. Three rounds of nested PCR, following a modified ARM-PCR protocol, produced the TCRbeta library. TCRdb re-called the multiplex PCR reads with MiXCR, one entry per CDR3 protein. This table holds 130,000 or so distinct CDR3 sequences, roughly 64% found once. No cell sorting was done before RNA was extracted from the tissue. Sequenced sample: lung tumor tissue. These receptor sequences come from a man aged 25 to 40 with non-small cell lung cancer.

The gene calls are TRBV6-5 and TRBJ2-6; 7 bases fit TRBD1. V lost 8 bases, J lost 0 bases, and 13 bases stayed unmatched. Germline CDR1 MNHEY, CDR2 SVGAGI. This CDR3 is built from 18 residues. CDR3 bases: TGTGCCAGCGGTAACTCAGGGGGTTCAAGCTCTGGGGCCAACGTCCTGACTTTC. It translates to CASGNSGGSSSGANVLTF.

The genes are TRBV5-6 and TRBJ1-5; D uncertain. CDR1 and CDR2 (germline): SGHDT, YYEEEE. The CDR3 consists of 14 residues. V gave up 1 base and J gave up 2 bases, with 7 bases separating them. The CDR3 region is CASSLRVGNQPQHF. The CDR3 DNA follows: TGTGCCAGCAGCTTGAGGGTGGGCAATCAGCCCCAGCATTTT.

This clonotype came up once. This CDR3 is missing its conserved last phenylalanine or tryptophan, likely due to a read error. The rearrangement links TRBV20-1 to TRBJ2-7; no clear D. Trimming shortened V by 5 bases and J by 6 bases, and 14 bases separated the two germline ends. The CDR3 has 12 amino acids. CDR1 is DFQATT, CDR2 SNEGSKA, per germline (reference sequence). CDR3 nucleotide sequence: TGCAGTGCTCTCTCTCCACCCTCCGAGCAGTACATC. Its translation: CSALSPPSEQYI.

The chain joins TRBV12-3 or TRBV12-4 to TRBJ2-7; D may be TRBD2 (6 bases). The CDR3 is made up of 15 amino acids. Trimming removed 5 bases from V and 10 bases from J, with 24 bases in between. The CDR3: CASSPLPGVRAEQYF. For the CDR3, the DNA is TGTGCCAGCAGTCCCTTACCGGGAGTAAGGGCCGAACAGTACTTC.

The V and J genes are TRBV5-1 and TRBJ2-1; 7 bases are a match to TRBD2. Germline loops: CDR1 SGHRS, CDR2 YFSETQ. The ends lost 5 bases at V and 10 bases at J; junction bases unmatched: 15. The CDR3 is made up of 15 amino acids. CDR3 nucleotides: TGCGCCAGCAGGATCGGACTAGTGGGAGCGGGGGAGCAGTTCTTC. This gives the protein CASRIGLVGAGEQFF.

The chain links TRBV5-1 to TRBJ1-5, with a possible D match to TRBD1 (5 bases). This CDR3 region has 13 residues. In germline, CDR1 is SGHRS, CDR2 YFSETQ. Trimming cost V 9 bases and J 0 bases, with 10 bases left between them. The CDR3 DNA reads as TGCGCCAACCTGACAGATAGCAATCAGCCCCAGCATTTT. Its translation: CANLTDSNQPQHF.

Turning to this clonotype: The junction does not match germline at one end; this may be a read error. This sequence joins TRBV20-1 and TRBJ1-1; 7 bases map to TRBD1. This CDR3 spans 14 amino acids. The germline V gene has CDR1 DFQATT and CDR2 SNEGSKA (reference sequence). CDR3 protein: CGAKRGRWDTEAFF. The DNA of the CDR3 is TGCGGTGCTAAGAGGGGGCGCTGGGACACTGAAGCTTTCTTT.

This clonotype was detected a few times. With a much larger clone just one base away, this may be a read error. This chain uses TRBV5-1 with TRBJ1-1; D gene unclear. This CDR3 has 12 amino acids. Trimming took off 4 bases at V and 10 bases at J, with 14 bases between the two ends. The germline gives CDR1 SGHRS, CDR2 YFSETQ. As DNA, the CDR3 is TGCGCCAGCAGCCTGGACGGGAAGGCAGCTTTCTTT. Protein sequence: CASSLDGKAAFF.

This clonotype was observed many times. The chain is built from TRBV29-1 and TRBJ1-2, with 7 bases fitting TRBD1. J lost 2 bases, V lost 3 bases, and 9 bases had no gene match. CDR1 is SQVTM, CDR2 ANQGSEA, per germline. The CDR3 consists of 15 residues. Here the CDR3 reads CSVEGLTGQNYGYTF. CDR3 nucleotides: TGCAGCGTTGAGGGACTGACAGGGCAAAACTATGGCTACACCTTC.

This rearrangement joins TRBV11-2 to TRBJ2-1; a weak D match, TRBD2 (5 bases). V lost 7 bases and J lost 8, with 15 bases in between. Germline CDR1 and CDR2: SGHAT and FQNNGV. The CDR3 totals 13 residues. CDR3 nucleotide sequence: TGTGCCAGCAACTATCGGGTGAGGGATGAGCAGTTCTTC. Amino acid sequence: CASNYRVRDEQFF.

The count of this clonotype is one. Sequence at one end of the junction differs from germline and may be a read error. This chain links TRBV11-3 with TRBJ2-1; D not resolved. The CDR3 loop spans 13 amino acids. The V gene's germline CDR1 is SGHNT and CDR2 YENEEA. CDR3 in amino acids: CANSPTPGNEQFF. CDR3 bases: TGTGCCAACAGCCCTACACCTGGCAATGAGCAATTCTTC. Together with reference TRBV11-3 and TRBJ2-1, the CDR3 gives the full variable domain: EAGVVQSPRYKIIEKKQPVAFWCNPISGHNTLYWYLQNLGQGPELLIRYENEEAVDDSQLPKDRFSAERLKGVDSTLKIQPAELGDSAVYLCANSPTPGNEQFFGPGTRLTVL.

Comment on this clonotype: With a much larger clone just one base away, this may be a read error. The CDR3 here is CASSPRQEGFNEQYF. The CDR3 nucleotides read TGTGCCAGCAGTCCGAGACAGGAGGGATTCAACGAGCAGTACTTC. The V call is TRBV6-2 or TRBV6-3, the J call TRBJ2-7; possibly TRBD1 or TRBD2 for D (6 bases each). The CDR3 spans 15 residues. The V and J ends lost 5 bases and 5 bases respectively, with 19 bases between them. CDR1 is MNHEY and CDR2 is SVGEGT in the germline V gene.

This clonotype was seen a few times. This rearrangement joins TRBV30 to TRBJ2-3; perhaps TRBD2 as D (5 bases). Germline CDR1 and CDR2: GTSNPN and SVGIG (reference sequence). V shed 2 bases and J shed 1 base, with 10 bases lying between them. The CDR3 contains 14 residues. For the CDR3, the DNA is TGTGCCTGGAGTAGAGCGGCAGGCACAGATACGCAGTATTTT. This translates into CAWSRAAGTDTQYF.

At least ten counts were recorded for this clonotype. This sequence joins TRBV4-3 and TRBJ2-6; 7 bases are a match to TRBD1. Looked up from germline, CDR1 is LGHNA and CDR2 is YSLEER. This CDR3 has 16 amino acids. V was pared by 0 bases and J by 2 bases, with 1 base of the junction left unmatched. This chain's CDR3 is CASSQDQGAGANVLTF. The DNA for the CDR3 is TGCGCCAGCAGCCAAGATCAGGGGGCTGGGGCCAACGTCCTGACTTTC.

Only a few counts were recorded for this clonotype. For the CDR3, the DNA is TGCGCCAGCGGAACTTCCGGGGATACGCAGTATTTT. It specifies CASGTSGDTQYF. The chain employs TRBV5-1 and TRBJ2-3; D gene unclear. Per germline, CDR1 SGHRS and CDR2 YFSETQ. The CDR3 sequence is 12 residues long. V dropped 7 bases and J dropped 6 bases, with 12 bases sitting between them. Variable domain in full (rest from reference TRBV5-1 and TRBJ2-3): KAGVTQTPRYLIKTRGQQVTLSCSPISGHRSVSWYQQTPGQGLQFLFEYFSETQRNKGNFPGRFSGRQFSNSRSEMNVSTLELGDSALYLCASGTSGDTQYFGPGTRLTVL.

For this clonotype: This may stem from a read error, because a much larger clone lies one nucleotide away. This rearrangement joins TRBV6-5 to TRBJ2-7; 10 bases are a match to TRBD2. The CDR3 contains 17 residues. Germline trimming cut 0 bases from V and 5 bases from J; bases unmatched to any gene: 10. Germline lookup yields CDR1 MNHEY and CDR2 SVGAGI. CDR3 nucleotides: TGTGCCAGCAGTTACTCGAGGGACCCTAGCGGGAGAAACGAGCAGTACTTC. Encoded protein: CASSYSRDPSGRNEQYF.

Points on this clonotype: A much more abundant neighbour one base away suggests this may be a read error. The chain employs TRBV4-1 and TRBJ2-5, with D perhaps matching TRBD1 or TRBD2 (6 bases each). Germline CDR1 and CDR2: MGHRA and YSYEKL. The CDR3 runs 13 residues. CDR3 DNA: TGCGCCAGCACCCAAGGGGGGTACGAGACCCAGTACTTC. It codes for CASTQGGYETQYF.

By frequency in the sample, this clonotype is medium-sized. CDR3 DNA: TGCAGTGCTCCCCTTTTCACTGAAGCTTTCTTT. It is translated as CSAPLFTEAFF. The chain carries TRBV20-1 and TRBJ1-1; D unclear. Germline CDR1 DFQATT, CDR2 SNEGSKA (reference sequence). The V end was cut by 5 bases, the J end by 4 bases, with 8 bases between. The CDR3 runs to 11 residues.

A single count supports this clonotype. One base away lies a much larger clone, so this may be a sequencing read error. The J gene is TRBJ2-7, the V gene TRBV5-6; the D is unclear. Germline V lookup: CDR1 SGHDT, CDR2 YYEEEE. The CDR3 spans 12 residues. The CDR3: CANSLRPSEQYF. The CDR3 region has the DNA TGTGCCAACAGCTTGAGACCCTCCGAGCAGTACTTC.

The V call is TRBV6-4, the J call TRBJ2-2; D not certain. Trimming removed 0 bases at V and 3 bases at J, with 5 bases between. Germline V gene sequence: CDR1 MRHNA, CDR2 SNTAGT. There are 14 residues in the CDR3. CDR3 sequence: CASSDSTDTGELFF. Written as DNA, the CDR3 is TGTGCCAGCAGTGACTCGACTGACACCGGGGAGCTGTTTTTT.

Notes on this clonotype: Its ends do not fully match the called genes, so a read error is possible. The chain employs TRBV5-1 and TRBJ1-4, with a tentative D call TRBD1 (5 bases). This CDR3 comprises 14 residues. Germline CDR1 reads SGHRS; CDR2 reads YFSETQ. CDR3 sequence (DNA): TGCGCCAACAGCCTGGGACCAACTAATGAAAAACTGTTTTTT. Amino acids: CANSLGPTNEKLFF.

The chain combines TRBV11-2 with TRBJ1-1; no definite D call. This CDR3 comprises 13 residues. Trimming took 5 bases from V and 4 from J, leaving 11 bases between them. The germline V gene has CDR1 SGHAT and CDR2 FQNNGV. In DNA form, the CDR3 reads TGTGCCAGCAGCCCAGTGACTCCCACTGAAGCTTTCTTT. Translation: CASSPVTPTEAFF.

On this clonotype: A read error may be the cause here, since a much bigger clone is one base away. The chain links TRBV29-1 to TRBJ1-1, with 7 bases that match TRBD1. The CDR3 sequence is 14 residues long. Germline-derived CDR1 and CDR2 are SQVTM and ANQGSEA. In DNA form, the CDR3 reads TGCAGCGTTGAAGAGGCAGGGGGTCTAACTGAAGCTTCCTTT. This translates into CSVEEAGGLTEASF.

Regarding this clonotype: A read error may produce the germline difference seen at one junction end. CDR3 bases: TGTGCCAGCAACCAAGATTCTACTTCCGGAGGGAATGAGCGGTTCTTC. Protein sequence: CASNQDSTSGGNERFF. The chain uses TRBV4-2 and TRBJ2-1, with D possibly matching TRBD2 (6 bases). The CDR3 contains 16 residues. Looked up from germline, CDR1 is LGHNA and CDR2 is YNFKEQ.

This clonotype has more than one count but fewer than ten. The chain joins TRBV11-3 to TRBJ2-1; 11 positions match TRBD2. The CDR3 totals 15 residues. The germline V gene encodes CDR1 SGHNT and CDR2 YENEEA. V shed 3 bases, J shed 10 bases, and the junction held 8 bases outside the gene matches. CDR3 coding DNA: TGTGCCAGCAGCTTTGGGCTAGCGGGAGGCTACGAGCAGTTCTTC. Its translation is CASSFGLAGGYEQFF.

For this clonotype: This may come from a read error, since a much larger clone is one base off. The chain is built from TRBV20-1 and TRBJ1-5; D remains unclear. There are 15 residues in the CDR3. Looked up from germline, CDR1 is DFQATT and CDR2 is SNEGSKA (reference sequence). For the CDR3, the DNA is TGCAGTGTTAGAAGTGACGGGCAGGCGTCGGAGCCCCAGCATTTT. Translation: CSVRSDGQASEPQHF.

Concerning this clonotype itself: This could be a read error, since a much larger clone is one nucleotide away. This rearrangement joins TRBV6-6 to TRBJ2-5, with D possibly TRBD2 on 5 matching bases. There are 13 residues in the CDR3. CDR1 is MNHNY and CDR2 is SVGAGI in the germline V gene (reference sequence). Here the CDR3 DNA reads TGTGCCAGCAATTACACGCGGGAAGAGACCCAGTACTTC. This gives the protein CASNYTREETQYF.

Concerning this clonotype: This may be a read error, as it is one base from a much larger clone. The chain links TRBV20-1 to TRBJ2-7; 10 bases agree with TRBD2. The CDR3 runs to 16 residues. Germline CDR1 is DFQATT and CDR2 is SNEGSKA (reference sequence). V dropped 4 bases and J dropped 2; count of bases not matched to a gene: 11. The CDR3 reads CSAKDGASGGAYEQYF. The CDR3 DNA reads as TGCAGTGCTAAAGACGGGGCTAGCGGGGGAGCCTACGAGCAGTACTTC.

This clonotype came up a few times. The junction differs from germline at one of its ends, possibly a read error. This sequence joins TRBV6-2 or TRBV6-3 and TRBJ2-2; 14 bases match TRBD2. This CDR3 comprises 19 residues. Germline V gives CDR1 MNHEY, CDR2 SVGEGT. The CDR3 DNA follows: TGTGCCAGCAGTATAGACGGACTAGCGGGGGGCGAGAACACCGGGGAGCTGTTTTTC. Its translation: CASSIDGLAGGENTGELFF.

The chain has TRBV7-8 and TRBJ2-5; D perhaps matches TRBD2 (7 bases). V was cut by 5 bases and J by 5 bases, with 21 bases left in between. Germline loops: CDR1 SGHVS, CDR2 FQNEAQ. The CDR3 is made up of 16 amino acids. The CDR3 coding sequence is TGTGCCAGCAGCCTTAGGACTAGGGGGGGAGATGAGACCCAGTACTTC. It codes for CASSLRTRGGDETQYF.